This record looks at one T cell receptor beta chain sequence and its context. This sample stems from a study of blood T cell repertoires in COVID-19. The data were produced by immunoSEQ multiplex PCR, yet TCRdb's version contains in-frame clones alone and is incomplete. The sample has roughly 300,000 clones; approximately 85% are singletons. V was clipped by 2 bases and J by 4 bases, with 9 bases between them. Germline V gives CDR1 SEHNR, CDR2 FQNEAQ (reference sequence). This CDR3 region has 13 residues. Sequences were obtained from peripheral blood. The TCR comes from a human donor in a cohort sampled during active COVID-19. V usage is TRBV7-9 and J usage is TRBJ2-7, with D unresolved. This CDR3 reads CASSLNSRYEQYF. The CDR3 DNA follows: TGTGCCAGCAGCTTAAACAGTCGATACGAGCAGTACTTC.